This entry concerns a single T cell receptor beta chain. The data stem from a study of T cell responses to AZD1222 COVID-19 vaccine. The CDR3 extends over 13 amino acids. V was clipped by 7 bases and J by 0 bases, with 9 bases between them. Germline V gives CDR1 SNHLY, CDR2 FYNNEI. TCRdb keeps only in-frame clones here, not all; method: immunoSEQ multiplex PCR. The sample has 110,000 to 150,000 clones; approximately 90% are singletons. Sample: peripheral blood, taken on day 0 of AZD1222 vaccination. The receptor was isolated from an adult in good health. The chain couples TRBV2 to TRBJ1-1; D gene unclear. CDR3 protein: CASMRIMNTEAFF. In nucleotides, the CDR3 is TGTGCCAGCATGCGTATCATGAACACTGAAGCTTTCTTT.